This T cell receptor (beta chain) was found in a study of blood T cell repertoires in COVID-19. Overall study context: T cells, B-cell-depleted T cells, or PBMCs provided the cDNA or gDNA that served as material.

J was trimmed by 4 bases and V by 2 bases; bases with no gene match: 12. This CDR3 region has 18 residues. Germline V gene lookup returns CDR1 GTSNPN and CDR2 SVGIG (reference sequence). Per the authors' pipeline: Amplified reference gene primers provided the basis for estimating nucleated cell counts. Sequenced by immunoSEQ multiplex PCR; TCRdb stores in-frame clones only, minus some. V and J calls plus clone size are reproduced from that table; the DNA served to infer D and trimming. Among 70,000 to 100,000 clones, roughly 82% were seen once, and the ten largest hold 12%. The source of this sequence is a human donor in a cohort sampled during active COVID-19. The rearrangement links TRBV30 to TRBJ2-2; TRBD1 matches at 11 bases. Specimen: peripheral blood. CDR3 DNA: TGTGCCTGGAGTAACGACGTAAGGGACAGGGGGACCACCGGGGAGCTGTTTTTT. Translating gives CAWSNDVRDRGTTGELFF.